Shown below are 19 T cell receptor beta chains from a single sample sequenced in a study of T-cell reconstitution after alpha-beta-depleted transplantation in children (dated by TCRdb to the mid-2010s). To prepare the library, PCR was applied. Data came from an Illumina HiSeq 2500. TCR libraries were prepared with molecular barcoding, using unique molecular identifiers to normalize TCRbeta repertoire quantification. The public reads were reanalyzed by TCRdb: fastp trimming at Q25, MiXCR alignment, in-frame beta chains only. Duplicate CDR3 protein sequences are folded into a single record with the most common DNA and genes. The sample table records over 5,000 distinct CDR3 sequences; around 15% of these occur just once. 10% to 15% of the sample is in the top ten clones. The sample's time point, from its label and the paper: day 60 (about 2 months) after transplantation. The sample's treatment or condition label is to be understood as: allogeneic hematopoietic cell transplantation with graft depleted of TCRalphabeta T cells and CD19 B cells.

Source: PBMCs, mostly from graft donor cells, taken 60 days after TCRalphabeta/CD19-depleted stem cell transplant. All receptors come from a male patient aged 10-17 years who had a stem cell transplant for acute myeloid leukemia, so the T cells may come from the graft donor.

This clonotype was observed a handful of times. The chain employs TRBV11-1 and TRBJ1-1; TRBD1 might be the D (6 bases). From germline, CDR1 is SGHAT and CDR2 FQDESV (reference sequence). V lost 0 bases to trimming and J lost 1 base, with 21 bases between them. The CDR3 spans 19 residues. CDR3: CASSLARGGQDQRNTEAFF. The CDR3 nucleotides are TGTGCCAGCAGCTTAGCGCGAGGGGGACAAGACCAGAGGAACACTGAAGCTTTCTTT.

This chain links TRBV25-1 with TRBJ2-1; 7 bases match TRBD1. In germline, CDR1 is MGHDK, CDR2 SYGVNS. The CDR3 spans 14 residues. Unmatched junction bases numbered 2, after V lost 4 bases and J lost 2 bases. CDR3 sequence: CASSGDRAYNEQFF. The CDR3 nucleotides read TGTGCCAGCAGTGGGGACAGAGCCTACAATGAGCAGTTCTTC.

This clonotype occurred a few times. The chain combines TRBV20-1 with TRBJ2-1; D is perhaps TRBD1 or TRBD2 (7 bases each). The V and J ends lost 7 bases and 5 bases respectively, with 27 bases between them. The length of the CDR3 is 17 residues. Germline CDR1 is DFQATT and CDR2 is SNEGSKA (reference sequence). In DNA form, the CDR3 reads TGCAGTGGAGGGGGCGGGTCAAGGTCCGGGGGGCACAATGAGCAGTTCTTC. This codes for CSGGGGSRSGGHNEQFF.

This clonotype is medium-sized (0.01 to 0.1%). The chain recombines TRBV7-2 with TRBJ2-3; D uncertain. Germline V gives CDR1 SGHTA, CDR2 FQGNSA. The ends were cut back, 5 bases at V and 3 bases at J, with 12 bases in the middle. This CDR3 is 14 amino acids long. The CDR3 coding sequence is TGTGCCAGCAGCCCTATGCTGGGGACAGATACGCAGTATTTT. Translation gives CASSPMLGTDTQYF.

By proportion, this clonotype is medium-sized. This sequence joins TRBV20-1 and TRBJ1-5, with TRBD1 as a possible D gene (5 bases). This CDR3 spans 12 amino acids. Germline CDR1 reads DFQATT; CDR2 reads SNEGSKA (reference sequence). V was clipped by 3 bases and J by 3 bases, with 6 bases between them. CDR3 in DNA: TGCAGTGCTAGGACAGCCAATCAGCCCCAGCATTTT. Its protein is CSARTANQPQHF.

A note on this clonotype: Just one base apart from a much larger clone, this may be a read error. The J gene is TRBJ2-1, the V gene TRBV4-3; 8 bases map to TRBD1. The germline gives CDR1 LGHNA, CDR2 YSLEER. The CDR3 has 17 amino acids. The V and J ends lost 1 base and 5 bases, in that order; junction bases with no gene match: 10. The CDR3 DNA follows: TGCGCCAGCAGCCAAGTCCCCCGGGACAGGATGGACAATGAGCAGTTCTTC. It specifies CASSQVPRDRMDNEQFF.

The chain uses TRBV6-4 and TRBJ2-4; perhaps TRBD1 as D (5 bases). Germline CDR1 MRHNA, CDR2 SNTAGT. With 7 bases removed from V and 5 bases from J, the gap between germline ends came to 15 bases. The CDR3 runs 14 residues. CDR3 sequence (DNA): TGTGCCAGCACCGATAGGACATATGAAAACATTCAGTACTTC. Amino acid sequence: CASTDRTYENIQYF.

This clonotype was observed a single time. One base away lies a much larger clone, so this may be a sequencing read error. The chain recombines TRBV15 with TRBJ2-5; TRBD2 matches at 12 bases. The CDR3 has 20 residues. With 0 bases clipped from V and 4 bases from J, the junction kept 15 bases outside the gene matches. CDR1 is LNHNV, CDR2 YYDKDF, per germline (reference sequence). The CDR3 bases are TGTGCCACCAGCAGAGACCTATCTTCTTTAACTAGCGGGAGGCTAGAGACCCAGTACTTC. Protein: CATSRDLSSLTSGRLETQYF.

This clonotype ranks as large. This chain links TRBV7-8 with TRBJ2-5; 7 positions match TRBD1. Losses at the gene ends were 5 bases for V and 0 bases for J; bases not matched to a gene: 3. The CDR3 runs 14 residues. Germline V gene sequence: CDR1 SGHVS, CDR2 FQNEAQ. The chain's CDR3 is CASSPGQHQETQYF. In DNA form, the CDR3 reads TGTGCCAGCAGCCCGGGACAGCACCAAGAGACCCAGTACTTC.

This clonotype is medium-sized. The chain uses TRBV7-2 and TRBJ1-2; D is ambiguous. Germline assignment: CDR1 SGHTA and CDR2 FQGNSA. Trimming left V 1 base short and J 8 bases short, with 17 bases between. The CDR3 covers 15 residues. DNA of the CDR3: TGTGCCAGCAGCTTAGGTGTCAGCTCCTCAGGCGGCTACACCTTC. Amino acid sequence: CASSLGVSSSGGYTF.

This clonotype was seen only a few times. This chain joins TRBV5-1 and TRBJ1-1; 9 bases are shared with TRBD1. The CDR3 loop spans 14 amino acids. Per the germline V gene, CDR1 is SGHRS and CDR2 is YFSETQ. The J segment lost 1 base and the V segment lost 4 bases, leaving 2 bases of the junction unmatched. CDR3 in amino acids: CASSRQGENTEAFF. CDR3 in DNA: TGCGCCAGCAGCCGACAGGGGGAGAACACTGAAGCTTTCTTT. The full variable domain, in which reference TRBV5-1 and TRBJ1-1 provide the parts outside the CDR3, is KAGVTQTPRYLIKTRGQQVTLSCSPISGHRSVSWYQQTPGQGLQFLFEYFSETQRNKGNFPGRFSGRQFSNSRSEMNVSTLELGDSALYLCASSRQGENTEAFFGQGTRLTVV.

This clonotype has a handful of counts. The CDR3 reads CASSDLAGGNEADTQYF. CDR3 sequence (DNA): TGTGCCAGCAGTGATCTAGCGGGAGGAAATGAGGCAGATACGCAGTATTTT. The chain employs TRBV2 and TRBJ2-3, with 11 nucleotides matching TRBD2. Germline assignment: CDR1 SNHLY and CDR2 FYNNEI. The length of the CDR3 is 17 residues. Trimming cost V 3 bases and J 4 bases; bases outside gene matches: 9. Drawing the rest from reference TRBV2 and TRBJ2-3, the complete variable domain is EPEVTQTPSHQVTQMGQEVILRCVPISNHLYFYWYRQILGQKVEFLVSFYNNEISEKSEIFDDQFSVERPDGSNFTLKIRSTKLEDSAMYFCASSDLAGGNEADTQYFGPGTRLTVL.

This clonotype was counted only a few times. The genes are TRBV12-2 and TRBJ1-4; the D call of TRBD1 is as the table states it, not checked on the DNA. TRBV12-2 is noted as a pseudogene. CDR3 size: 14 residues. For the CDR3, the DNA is TGTGCAAGTCGCTCGCGCAGGGGGAGCGAAAAACTGTTTTTT. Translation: CASRSRRGSEKLFF.

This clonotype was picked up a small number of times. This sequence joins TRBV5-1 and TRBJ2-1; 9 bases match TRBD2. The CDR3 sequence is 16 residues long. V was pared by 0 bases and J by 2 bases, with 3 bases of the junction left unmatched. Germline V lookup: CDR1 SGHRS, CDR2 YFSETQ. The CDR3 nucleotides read TGCGCCAGCAGCTTGGTCCTAGCGGGAACCTACAATGAGCAGTTCTTC. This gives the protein CASSLVLAGTYNEQFF.

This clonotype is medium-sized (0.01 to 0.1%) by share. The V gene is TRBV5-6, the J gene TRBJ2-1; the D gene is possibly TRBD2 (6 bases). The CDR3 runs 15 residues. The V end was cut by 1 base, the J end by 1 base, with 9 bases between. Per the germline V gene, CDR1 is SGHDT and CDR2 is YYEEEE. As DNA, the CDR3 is TGTGCCAGCAGCTTGTTTGGGGGGTCCTACAATGAGCAGTTCTTC. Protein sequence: CASSLFGGSYNEQFF.

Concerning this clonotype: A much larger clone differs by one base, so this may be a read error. The CDR3 reads CASSLSGTGGNQPKHF. Here the CDR3 DNA reads TGTGCCAGCAGCTTAAGTGGGACAGGGGGCAATCAGCCCAAGCATTTT. The V and J genes are TRBV5-5 and TRBJ1-5, with 12 nucleotides matching TRBD1. CDR1 is SGHKS and CDR2 is YYEKEE in the germline V gene (reference sequence). The CDR3 runs to 16 residues. Variable domain in full (rest from reference TRBV5-5 and TRBJ1-5): DAGVTQSPTHLIKTRGQQVTLRCSPISGHKSVSWYQQVLGQGPQFIFQYYEKEERGRGNFPDRFSARQFPNYSSELNVNALLLGDSALYLCASSLSGTGGNQPKHFGDGTRLSIL.

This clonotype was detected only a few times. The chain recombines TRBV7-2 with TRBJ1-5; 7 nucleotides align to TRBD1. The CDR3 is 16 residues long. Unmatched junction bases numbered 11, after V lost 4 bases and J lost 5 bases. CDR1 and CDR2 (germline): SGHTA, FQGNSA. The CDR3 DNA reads TGTGCCAGCAGCTCAAAGGGGACAGTCACTCATCAGCCCCAGCATTTT. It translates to CASSSKGTVTHQPQHF.

Here the CDR3 reads CASSLSGNNEQFF. DNA of the CDR3: TGTGCCAGCAGCTTAAGTGGGAACAATGAGCAGTTCTTC. The chain links TRBV7-9 to TRBJ2-1, with D unresolved. The CDR3 consists of 13 residues. CDR1 is SEHNR, CDR2 FQNEAQ, per germline (reference sequence). V was pared by 2 bases and J by 5 bases, with 7 bases between.

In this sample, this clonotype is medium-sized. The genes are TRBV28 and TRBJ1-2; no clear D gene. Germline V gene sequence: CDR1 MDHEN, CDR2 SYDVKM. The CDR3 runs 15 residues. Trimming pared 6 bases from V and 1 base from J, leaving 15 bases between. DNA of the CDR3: TGTGCCAGCAGGTACACGGACCCCCTTAACTATGGCTACACCTTC. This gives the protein CASRYTDPLNYGYTF.